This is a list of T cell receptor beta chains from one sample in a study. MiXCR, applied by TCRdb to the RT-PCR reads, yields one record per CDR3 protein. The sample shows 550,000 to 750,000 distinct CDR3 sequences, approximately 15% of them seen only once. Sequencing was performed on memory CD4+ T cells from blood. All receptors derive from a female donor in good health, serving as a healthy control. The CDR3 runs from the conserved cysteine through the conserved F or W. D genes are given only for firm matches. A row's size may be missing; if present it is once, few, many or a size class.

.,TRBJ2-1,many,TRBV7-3,CASSWRLGEENEQFF,TGTGCCAGCAGCTGGAGATTGGGGGAGGAGAACGAGCAGTTCTTC
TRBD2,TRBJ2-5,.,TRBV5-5,CASSLVVKREGGETQYF,TGTGCCAGCAGCTTGGTTGTAAAGCGGGAGGGTGGGGAGACCCAGTACTTC
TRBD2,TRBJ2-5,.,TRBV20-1,CSARPFLAGVGETQYF,TGCAGTGCTAGGCCCTTTCTAGCGGGGGTTGGGGAGACCCAGTACTTC
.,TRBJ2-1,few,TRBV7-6,CASSLLAIAYNEQFF,TGTGCCAGCAGCTTATTGGCCATCGCCTACAATGAGCAGTTCTTC
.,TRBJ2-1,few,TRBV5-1,CASSFSDSSYNEQFF,TGCGCCAGCAGCTTTTCCGATAGCTCCTACAATGAGCAGTTCTTC
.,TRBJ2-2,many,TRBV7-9,CASSWTGLTGELFF,TGTGCCAGCAGCTGGACCGGGCTCACCGGGGAGCTGTTTTTT
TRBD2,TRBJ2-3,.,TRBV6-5,CASSLRPGLAGGSTDTQYF,TGTGCCAGCAGTTTACGGCCGGGACTAGCGGGGGGGAGCACAGATACGCAGTATTTT
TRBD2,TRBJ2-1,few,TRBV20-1,CSARSRTSGGIYNEQFF,TGCAGTGCTAGATCCCGGACTAGCGGAGGAATCTACAATGAGCAGTTCTTC
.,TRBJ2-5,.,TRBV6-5,CASRRLGAGEETQYF,TGTGCCAGCAGACGGTTAGGGGCAGGGGAAGAGACCCAGTACTTC
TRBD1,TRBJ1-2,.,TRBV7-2,CASSSTGQGRGYTF,TGTGCCAGCAGCTCGACTGGACAGGGACGAGGCTACACCTTC
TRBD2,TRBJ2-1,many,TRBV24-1,CATGGPSSGRAYSDEQFF,TGTGCCACCGGAGGCCCTTCTAGCGGGAGGGCCTACTCGGATGAGCAGTTCTTC
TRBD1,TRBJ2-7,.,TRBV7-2,CASSQGTGGYEQYF,TGTGCCAGCAGCCAAGGGACAGGGGGCTACGAGCAGTACTTC
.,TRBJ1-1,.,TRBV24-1,CATSDFANTEAFF,TGTGCCACCAGTGATTTTGCCAACACTGAAGCTTTCTTT
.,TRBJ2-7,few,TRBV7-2,CASSVLTWAYEQYF,TGTGCCAGCAGCGTACTTACTTGGGCTTACGAGCAGTACTTC
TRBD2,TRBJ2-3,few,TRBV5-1,CASSLGTSGSGDTQYF,TGCGCCAGCAGCTTGGGGACTAGCGGATCGGGAGATACGCAGTATTTT
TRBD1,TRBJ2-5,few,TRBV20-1,CSAGGTGQETQYF,TGCAGTGCTGGAGGGACAGGACAAGAGACCCAGTACTTC
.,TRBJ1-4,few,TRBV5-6,CASSPRLGEKLFF,TGTGCCAGCAGCCCCAGGTTGGGTGAAAAACTGTTTTTT